The table lists the clone carrying this T cell receptor beta chain with many counts. This specimen belongs to a study of T cells in Graves' hyperthyroidism and ophthalmopathy. Amplification targeted TCR beta CDR3 regions from RNA transcripts. The HTBI primer set was used in a first-round RT-PCR of the TCR CDR3. One entry per CDR3 protein results from TCRdb running MiXCR on the multiplex PCR reads. Of 250,000 to 300,000 distinct CDR3 sequences listed, 15% to 20% are singletons. V gave up 3 bases and J gave up 6 bases, with 8 bases separating them. Germline V gene data show CDR1 as KGHSH and CDR2 as LQKENI. The CDR3 extends over 12 amino acids.

The chain has TRBV18 and TRBJ1-2, with TRBD1 as a possible D gene (6 bases). Specimen: blood. This TCR came from a man in his fifties with Graves' ophthalmopathy. The CDR3 nucleotides read TGTGCCAGCTCACCGGCAGGGGATGGCTACACCTTC. Protein product: CASSPAGDGYTF.